One and the same sample provided the 9 T cell receptor beta chains below, sequenced in a study of Graves' ophthalmopathy and Graves' hyperthyroidism. The authors amplified TCR beta CDR3 regions, and they did so from RNA transcripts for repertoire sequencing. Amplification began with first-round RT-PCR using HTBI primers, then second-round multiplex PCR was performed. Via MiXCR, TCRdb re-called the multiplex PCR reads, giving one row per CDR3 protein. The table records about 240,000 distinct CDR3 sequences, 45% of them present only once. The sequenced sample was peripheral blood. All receptors derive from an adult man with Graves' ophthalmopathy.

The CDR3 protein is CASSASQGALLSYEQYF. The CDR3 DNA sequence: TGTGCCAGCAGTGCCTCACAGGGGGCCCTATTATCCTACGAGCAGTACTTC. V is TRBV25-1 and J is TRBJ2-7, with 9 bases identical to TRBD1. Germline V CDR1 and CDR2: MGHDK, SYGVNS. This CDR3 has 17 amino acids. V shed 4 bases and J 1 base; nucleotides not matched to a gene: 11.

V is TRBV7-2 and J is TRBJ2-5; D is ambiguous. Germline-derived CDR1 and CDR2 are SGHTA and FQGNSA. Trimming pared 2 bases from V and 4 bases from J, leaving 8 bases between. The CDR3 sequence is 13 residues long. The CDR3 region is CASSLYVGETQYF. DNA for the CDR3: TGTGCCAGCAGCTTATACGTGGGAGAGACCCAGTACTTC.

V and J are TRBV7-3 and TRBJ1-1; a possible D gene is TRBD1 (6 bases). Germline CDR1 and CDR2: SGHTA and FQGTGA. V lost 9 bases and J lost 4, with 18 bases in between. The CDR3 is made up of 14 amino acids. The CDR3 protein is CASSTRGKFTEAFF. Here the CDR3 DNA reads TGTGCCAGTAGTACGAGGGGGAAATTCACTGAAGCTTTCTTT.

In DNA form, the CDR3 reads TGTGCCAGCAGTGAACAGTTAAGCAATCAGCCCCAGCATTTT. Its protein product is CASSEQLSNQPQHF. The chain employs TRBV2 and TRBJ1-5; D gene unclear. Germline CDR1 and CDR2: SNHLY and FYNNEI. This CDR3 has 14 amino acids. V lost 2 bases and J 1 base, leaving 6 bases between the germline ends. Together with reference TRBV2 and TRBJ1-5, the CDR3 gives the full variable domain: EPEVTQTPSHQVTQMGQEVILRCVPISNHLYFYWYRQILGQKVEFLVSFYNNEISEKSEIFDDQFSVERPDGSNFTLKIRSTKLEDSAMYFCASSEQLSNQPQHFGDGTRLSIL.

This clonotype was seen just once. The chain's CDR3 is CASSDPRRDTEAFF. DNA for the CDR3: TGTGCCAGCAGTGATCCCCGGCGGGACACTGAAGCTTTCTTT. The gene calls are TRBV2 and TRBJ1-1; D is unclear. Germline CDR1 SNHLY, CDR2 FYNNEI. V shed 3 bases and J shed 3 bases, with 11 bases lying between them. The CDR3 loop spans 14 amino acids.

The genes are TRBV6-5 and TRBJ1-2, with 9 bases lining up with TRBD1. This CDR3 spans 17 amino acids. The trim removed 4 bases at V and 2 bases at J, leaving 11 bases unmatched. Germline V gives CDR1 MNHEY, CDR2 SVGAGI. CDR3 nucleotides: TGTGCCAGCAGTTTAAAGGGATTCGGGACAGGGAACTATGGCTACACCTTC. It is translated as CASSLKGFGTGNYGYTF.

The CDR3 DNA reads as TGCAGCGTTTTGGACGGGTCAGAGACCCAGTACTTC. It codes for CSVLDGSETQYF. The chain uses TRBV29-1 and TRBJ2-5; D gene unclear. The CDR3 extends over 12 amino acids. V shed 5 bases and J shed 4 bases, with 11 bases lying between them. From germline, CDR1 is SQVTM and CDR2 ANQGSEA.

The chain joins TRBV29-1 to TRBJ1-2; D is uncertain. CDR1 is SQVTM and CDR2 is ANQGSEA in the germline V gene. The CDR3 totals 13 residues. The germline V and J ends were trimmed by 4 bases and 2 bases, with 11 bases remaining between them. The CDR3 loop is CSVAVSPNYGYTF. The CDR3 DNA is TGCAGCGTTGCAGTTTCCCCGAACTATGGCTACACCTTC. The whole variable domain, remainder taken from reference TRBV29-1 and TRBJ1-2, is SAVISQKPSRDICQRGTSLTIQCQVDSQVTMMFWYRQQPGQSLTLIATANQGSEATYESGFVIDKFPISRPNLTFSTLTVSNMSPEDSSIYLCSVAVSPNYGYTFGSGTRLTVV.

This chain's CDR3 is CASSVAGQGASGANVLTF. The CDR3 DNA reads as TGTGCCAGCAGCGTAGCGGGACAGGGGGCTTCTGGGGCCAACGTCCTGACTTTC. The chain employs TRBV9 and TRBJ2-6; 12 bases fit TRBD1. J gave up 1 base and V 0 bases, and 2 bases lay outside the gene matches. The germline V gene has CDR1 SGDLS and CDR2 YYNGEE. The CDR3 has 18 amino acids.